This entry describes one T cell receptor (beta chain). Germline V CDR1 and CDR2: DFQATT, SNEGSKA (reference sequence). This CDR3 is 14 amino acids long. This record comes from a study of CXCR3-negative and CXCR3-positive naive CD8 T cells. Libraries were UMI-labeled 5' RACE TRB cDNA. TCRdb re-called the 5' RACE reads and catalogs CDR3 proteins one per entry, DNA excluded. This table lists some 40,000 distinct CDR3 sequences. The chain combines TRBV20-1 with TRBJ2-7; TCRdb's assignment of TRBD1 cannot be checked, as there is no DNA. The sequence was collected from a human donor in good health. Some clones in this sample may be carry-over from other donors' samples. Material for sequencing was memory CD8+ T cells from blood. The chain's CDR3 is CSASPPRDSYEQYF.